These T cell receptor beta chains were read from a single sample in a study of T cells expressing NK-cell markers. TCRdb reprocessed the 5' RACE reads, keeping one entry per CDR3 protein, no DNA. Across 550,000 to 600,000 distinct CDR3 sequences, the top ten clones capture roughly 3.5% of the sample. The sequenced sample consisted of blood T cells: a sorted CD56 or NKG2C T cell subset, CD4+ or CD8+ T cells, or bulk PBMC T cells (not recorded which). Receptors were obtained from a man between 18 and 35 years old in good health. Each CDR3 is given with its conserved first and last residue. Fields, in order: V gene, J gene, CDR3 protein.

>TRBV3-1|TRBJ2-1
CASSRDLAASSYNEQFF
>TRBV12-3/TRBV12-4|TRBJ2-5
CASRGQGAEETQYF
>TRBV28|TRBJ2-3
CASGSSDTQYF
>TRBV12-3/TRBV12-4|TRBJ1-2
CASTGAANYGYTF
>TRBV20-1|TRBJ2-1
CSASTSGWGDEQFF
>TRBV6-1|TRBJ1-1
CASSPQGVMNTEAFF
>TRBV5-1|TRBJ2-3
CASSPRTSGVSDTQYF
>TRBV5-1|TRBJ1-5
CASSEQGHRNQPQHF
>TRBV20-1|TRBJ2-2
CSARDLGLNAGELFF
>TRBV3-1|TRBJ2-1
CASSQMSLQGSYNEQFF
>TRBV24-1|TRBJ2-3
CATRRKPSTDTQYF
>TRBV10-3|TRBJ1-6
CASGGTADSYNSPLHF
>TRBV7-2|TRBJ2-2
CASVGPGELFF
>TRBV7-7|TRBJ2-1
CASSSGLAGGFNEQFF
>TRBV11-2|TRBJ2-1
CASSHIKGTKVTEQFF
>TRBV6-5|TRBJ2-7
CASGHPRAEQYF
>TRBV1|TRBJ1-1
CSSPQNTEAFF
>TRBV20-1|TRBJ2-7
CRTIGTSVEGGLEQYF
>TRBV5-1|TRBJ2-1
CASSLEGAPAREQFF
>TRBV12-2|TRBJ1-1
CASRLADYRGGEAFF
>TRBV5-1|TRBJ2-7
CASSLQGFTYEQYF
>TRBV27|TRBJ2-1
CASSSGLVRPIYYNEQFF
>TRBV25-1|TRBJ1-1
CASSEPRKGVGAFF
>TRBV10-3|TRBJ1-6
CAITALQDSPLHF
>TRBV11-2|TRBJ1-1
CASSLWFYTEAFF
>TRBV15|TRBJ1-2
CATSRDKGAGDGYTF
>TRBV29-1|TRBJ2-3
CSVEDLASGSFTDTQYF
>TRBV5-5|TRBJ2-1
CASGSQNNEQFF
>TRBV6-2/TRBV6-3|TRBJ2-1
CATNTGGDEQFF
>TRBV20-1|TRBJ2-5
CSASGQRENLETQYF
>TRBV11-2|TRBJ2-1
CASSLGGLAAIGLSSYNEQFF
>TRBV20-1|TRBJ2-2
CSARDTGDSLVTGELFF
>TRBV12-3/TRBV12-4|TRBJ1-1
CASRDTISSTEAFF
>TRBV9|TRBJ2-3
CASSASLRGGTQYF
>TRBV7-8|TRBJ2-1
CASSLAGPDNEQFF
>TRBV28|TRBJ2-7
CASSPLAGEPYEQYF
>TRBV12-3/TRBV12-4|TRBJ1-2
CASSLDSLKVYGYTF
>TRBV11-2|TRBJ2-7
CASSFRGHWASGSHEQYF
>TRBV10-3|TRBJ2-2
CAISESSLAAGELFF
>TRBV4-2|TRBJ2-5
CASSQDDGEQETQYF
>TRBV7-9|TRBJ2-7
CASSPVIITSYEQYF
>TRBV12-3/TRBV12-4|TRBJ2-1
CASSFPENNYNEQFF
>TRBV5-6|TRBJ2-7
CASSGGMGYYEQYF